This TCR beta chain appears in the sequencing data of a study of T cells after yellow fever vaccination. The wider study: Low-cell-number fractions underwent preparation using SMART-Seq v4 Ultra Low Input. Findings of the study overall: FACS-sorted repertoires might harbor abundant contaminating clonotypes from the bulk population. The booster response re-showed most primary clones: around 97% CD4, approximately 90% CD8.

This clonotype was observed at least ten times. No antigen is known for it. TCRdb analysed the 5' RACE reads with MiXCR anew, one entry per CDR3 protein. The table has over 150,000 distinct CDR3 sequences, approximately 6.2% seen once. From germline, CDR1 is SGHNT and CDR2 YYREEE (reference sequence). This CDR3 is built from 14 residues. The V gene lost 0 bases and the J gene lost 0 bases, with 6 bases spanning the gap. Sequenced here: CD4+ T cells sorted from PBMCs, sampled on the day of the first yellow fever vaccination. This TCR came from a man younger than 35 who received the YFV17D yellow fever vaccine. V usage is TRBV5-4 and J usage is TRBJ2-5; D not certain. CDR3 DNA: TGTGCCAGCAGCTTGGCCGGGTACCAAGAGACCCAGTACTTC. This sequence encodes CASSLAGYQETQYF.